Reported below is one T cell receptor (beta chain). The data were taken from a study of blood T cell repertoires in COVID-19. Study in general: From the United States, Italy and Spain came samples of acute and convalescent COVID-19. In each case, the material was cDNA or gDNA derived from T cells, B-cell-depleted T cells, or PBMCs.

CDR1 and CDR2 from the germline V gene are SGDLS and YYNGEE. This CDR3 spans 14 amino acids. V was pared by 4 bases and J by 5 bases, with 15 bases between. Authors' processing steps: The authors estimated nucleated cell counts from reference gene primer amplification. Clones were read by immunoSEQ multiplex PCR, and TCRdb kept only the in-frame ones, dropping some. The V and J calls and the clone size are those of that table, but D and trimming were determined from the DNA. There are roughly 62,000 clones in the sample; around 90% occur only once, and around 10% lies in the top ten. This sequence originates from a human donor with acute or convalescent COVID-19. The donor label of this sample is uncertain. This chain links TRBV9 with TRBJ2-5; no clear D gene. Material: peripheral blood. The CDR3 nucleotides read TGTGCCAGCAGCCCCGATTCCGGGTGGGAGACCCAGTACTTC. Its translation is CASSPDSGWETQYF.